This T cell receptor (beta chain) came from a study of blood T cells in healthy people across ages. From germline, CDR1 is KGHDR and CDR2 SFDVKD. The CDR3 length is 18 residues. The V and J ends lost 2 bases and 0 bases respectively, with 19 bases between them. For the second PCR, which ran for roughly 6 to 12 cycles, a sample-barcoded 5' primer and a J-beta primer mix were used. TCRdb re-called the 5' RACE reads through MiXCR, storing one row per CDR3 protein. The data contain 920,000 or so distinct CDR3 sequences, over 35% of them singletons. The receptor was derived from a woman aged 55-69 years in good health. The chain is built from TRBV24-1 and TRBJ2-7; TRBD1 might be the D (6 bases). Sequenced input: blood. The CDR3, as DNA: TGTGCCACCAGTGATTCCAAAGTACAGGGTACCCTCTCCTACGAGCAGTACTTC. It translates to CATSDSKVQGTLSYEQYF.